This T cell receptor (beta chain) was sequenced during a study of T cell responses to AZD1222 COVID-19 vaccine. Repertoires were generated with immunoSEQ multiplex PCR, while TCRdb's copy carries only in-frame clones and drops some. The repertoire has about 110,000 clones, about 95% of them found once; the top ten carry roughly 2%. As concerns this clone: Its matching antigen is unknown.

CDR3 length equals 15 residues. CDR1 and CDR2 from the germline V gene are MNHNS and SASEGT. Trimming stripped 0 bases from V and 3 bases from J, with 12 bases between. Study results and caveats: Following two doses of AZD1222, Spike-specific TCR breadth and depth rose. Repertoires were sampled only after the peak T cell response.

Sequences were derived from peripheral blood, sampled on day 0 of AZD1222 vaccination. The chain combines TRBV6-1 with TRBJ2-7, with a weak D call TRBD1 (5 bases). This sequence was found in an adult in good health. The CDR3 nucleotides are TGTGCCAGCAGTGAAGCAGGGGCAGGAGTCTACGAGCAGTACTTC. Amino acid sequence: CASSEAGAGVYEQYF.